The present TCR beta chain was sequenced within a study of OX40 agonist ivuxolimab in advanced cancers. CDR3 length equals 14 residues. V was clipped by 3 bases and J by 1 base, with 9 bases between them. Germline V gene data show CDR1 as SNHLY and CDR2 as FYNNEI. Study findings and constraints: Expanded clones belonging to CD8+ T cells outnumbered, on average, those of CD4+.

Some clones are missing from TCRdb's copy, which holds only in-frame ones; the method was immunoSEQ multiplex PCR. This sample carries tens of thousands of clones, roughly nine tenths of them seen once, and the ten largest clones take around 4.7%. A single count supports this clone. Its specificity is not known. Sequencing was performed on CD4+ or CD8+ T cells sorted from blood, taken in a trial of the OX40 agonist ivuxolimab. The chain carries TRBV2 and TRBJ2-5; the D gene is possibly TRBD2 (5 bases). This TCR derives from an adult with an advanced solid tumor such as melanoma, head and neck, liver or kidney cancer. The CDR3 region has the DNA TGTGCCAGCAGTGATTCGGGGTCCCAAGAGACCCAGTACTTC. Translation gives CASSDSGSQETQYF.